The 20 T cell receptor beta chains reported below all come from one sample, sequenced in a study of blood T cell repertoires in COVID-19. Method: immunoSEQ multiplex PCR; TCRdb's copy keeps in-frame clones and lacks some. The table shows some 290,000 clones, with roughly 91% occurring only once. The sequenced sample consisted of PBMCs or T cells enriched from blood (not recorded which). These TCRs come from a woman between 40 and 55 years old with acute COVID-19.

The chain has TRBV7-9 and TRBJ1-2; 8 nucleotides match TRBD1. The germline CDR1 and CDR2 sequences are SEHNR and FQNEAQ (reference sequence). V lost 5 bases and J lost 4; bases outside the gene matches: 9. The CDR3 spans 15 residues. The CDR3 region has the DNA TGTGCCAGCAGCCTCCGACAGGGGCCAGTCTATGGCTACACCTTC. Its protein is CASSLRQGPVYGYTF.

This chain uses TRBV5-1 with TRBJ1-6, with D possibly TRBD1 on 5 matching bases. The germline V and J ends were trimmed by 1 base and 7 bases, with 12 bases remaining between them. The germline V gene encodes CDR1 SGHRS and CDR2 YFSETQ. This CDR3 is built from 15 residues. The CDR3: CASSLFGAPNSPLHF. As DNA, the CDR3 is TGCGCCAGCAGCTTGTTTGGGGCCCCAAATTCACCCCTCCACTTT.

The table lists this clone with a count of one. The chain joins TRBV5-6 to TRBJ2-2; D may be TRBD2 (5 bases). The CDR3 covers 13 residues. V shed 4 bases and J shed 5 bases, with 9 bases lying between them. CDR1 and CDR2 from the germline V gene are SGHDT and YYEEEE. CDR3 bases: TGTGCCAGCAGCAGGGAGAGGACCGGGGAGCTGTTTTTT. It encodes CASSRERTGELFF.

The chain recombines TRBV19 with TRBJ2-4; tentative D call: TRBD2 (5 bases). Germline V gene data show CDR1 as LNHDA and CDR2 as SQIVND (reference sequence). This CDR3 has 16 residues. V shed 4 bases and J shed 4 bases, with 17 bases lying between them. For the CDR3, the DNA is TGTGCCAGTAGTACCGGACGGAACCGGGATAAAAACATTCAGTACTTC. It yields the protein CASSTGRNRDKNIQYF.

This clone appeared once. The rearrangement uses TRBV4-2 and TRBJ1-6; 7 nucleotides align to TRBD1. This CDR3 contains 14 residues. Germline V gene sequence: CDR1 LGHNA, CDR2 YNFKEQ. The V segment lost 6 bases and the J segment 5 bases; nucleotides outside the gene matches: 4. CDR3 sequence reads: CASRTGSDNSPLHF. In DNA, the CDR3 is TGTGCCAGCAGGACAGGGTCGGATAATTCACCCCTCCACTTT.

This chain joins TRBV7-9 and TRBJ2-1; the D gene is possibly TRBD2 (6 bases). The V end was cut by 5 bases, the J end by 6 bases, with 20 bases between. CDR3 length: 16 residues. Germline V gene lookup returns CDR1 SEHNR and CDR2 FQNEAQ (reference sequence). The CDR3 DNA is TGTGCCAGCAGCCCCAAGGGGACTTTCTCCGGCAATGAGCAGTTCTTC. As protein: CASSPKGTFSGNEQFF.

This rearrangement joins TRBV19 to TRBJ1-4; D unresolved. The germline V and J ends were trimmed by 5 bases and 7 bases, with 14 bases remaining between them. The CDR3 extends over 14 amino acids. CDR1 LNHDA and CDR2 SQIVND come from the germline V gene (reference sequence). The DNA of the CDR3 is TGTGCCAGTAGTCCCCGCCGGGAGTTTGAAAAACTGTTTTTT. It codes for CASSPRREFEKLFF.

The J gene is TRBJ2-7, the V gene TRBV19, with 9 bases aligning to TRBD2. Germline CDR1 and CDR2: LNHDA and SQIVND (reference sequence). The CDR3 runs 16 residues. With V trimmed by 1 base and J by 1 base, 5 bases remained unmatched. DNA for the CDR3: TGTGCCAGTAGTATAGGTGCTAGCGGGATGTCCTACGAGCAGTACTTC. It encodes CASSIGASGMSYEQYF.

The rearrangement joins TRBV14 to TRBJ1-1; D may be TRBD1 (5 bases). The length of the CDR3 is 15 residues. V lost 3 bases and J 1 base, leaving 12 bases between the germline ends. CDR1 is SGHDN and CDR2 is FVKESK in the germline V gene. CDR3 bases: TGTGCCAGCAGCCAGCTAGGGGAGGGGAACACTGAAGCTTTCTTT. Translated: CASSQLGEGNTEAFF.

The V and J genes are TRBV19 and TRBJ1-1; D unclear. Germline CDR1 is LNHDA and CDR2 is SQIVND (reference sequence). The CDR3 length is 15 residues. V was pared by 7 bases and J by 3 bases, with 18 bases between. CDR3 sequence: CASTFTVKLDTEAFF. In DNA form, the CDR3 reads TGTGCCAGTACCTTTACGGTGAAGCTAGACACTGAAGCTTTCTTT.

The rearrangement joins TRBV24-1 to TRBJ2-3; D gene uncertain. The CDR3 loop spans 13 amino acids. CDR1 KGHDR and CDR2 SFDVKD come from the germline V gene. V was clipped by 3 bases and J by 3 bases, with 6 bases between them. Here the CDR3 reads CATSDPRTDTQYF. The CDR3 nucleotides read TGTGCCACCAGTGATCCTCGGACAGATACGCAGTATTTT.

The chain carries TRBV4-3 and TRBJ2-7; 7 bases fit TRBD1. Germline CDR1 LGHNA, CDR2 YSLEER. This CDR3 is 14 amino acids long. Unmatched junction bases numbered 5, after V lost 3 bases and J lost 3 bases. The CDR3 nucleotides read TGCGCCAGCAGCCATTACAGGGGTAACTACGAGCAGTACTTC. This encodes CASSHYRGNYEQYF.

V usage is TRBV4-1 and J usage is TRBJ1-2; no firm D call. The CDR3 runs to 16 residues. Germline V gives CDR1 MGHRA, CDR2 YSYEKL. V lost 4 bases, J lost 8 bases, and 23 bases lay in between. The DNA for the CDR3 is TGCGCCAGCAGCCCGTCAGACGGTGTGTGGAGACTGGGCTACACCTTC. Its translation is CASSPSDGVWRLGYTF.

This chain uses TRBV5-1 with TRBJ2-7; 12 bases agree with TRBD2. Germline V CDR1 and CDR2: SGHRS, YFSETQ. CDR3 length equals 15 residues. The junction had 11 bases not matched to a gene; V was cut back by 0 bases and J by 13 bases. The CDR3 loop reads CASSLEPGLAGRVYF. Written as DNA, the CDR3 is TGCGCCAGCAGCTTGGAACCGGGACTAGCGGGCCGGGTTTACTTC. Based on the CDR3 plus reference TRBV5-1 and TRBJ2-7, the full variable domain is KAGVTQTPRYLIKTRGQQVTLSCSPISGHRSVSWYQQTPGQGLQFLFEYFSETQRNKGNFPGRFSGRQFSNSRSEMNVSTLELGDSALYLCASSLEPGLAGRVYFGPGTRLTVT.

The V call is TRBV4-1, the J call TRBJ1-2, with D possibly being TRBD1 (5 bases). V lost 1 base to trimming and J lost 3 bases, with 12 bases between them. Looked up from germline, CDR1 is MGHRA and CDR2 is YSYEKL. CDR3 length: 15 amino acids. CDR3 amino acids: CASSQGQGNYYGYTF. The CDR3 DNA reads TGCGCCAGCAGCCAAGGTCAGGGAAATTACTATGGCTACACCTTC.

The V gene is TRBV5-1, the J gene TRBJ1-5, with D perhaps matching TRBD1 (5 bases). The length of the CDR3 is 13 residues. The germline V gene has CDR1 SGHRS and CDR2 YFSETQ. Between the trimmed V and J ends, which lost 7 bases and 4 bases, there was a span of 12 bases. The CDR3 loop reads CASGGMENQPQHF. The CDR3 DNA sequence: TGCGCCAGCGGGGGGATGGAAAATCAGCCCCAGCATTTT.

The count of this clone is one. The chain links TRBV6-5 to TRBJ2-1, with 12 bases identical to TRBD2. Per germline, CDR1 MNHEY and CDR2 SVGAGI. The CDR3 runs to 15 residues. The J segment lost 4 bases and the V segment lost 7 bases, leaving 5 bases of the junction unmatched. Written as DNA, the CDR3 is TGTGCCAGCAAACTAGCGGGAGGCAAATACAATGAGCAGTTCTTC. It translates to CASKLAGGKYNEQFF.

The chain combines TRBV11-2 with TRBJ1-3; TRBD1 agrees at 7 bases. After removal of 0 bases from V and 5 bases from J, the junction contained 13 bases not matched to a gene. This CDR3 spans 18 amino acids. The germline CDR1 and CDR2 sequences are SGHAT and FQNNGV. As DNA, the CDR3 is TGTGCCAGCAGCTTAGATAGGAGGGGGCCGGCAATAAGAAACACCATATATTTT. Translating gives CASSLDRRGPAIRNTIYF.

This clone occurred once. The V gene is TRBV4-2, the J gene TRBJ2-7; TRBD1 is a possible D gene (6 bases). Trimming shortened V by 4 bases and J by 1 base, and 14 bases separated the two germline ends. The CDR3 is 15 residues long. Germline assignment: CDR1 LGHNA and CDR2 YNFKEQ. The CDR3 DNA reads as TGTGCCAGCAGCCCAACGCGACAGGCGTCCTACGAGCAGTACTTC. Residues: CASSPTRQASYEQYF.

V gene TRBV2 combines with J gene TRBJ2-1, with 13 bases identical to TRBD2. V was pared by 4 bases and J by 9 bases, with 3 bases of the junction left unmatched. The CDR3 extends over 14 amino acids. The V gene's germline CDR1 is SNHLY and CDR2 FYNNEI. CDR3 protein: CASSGLAGGTEQFF. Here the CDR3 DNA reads TGTGCCAGCAGTGGACTAGCGGGGGGTACTGAGCAGTTCTTC.